Shown below are 24 T cell receptor beta chains from a single sample sequenced in a study of T cells in Graves' hyperthyroidism and ophthalmopathy. RNA transcripts provided the source from which TCR beta CDR3 regions were amplified. First-round RT-PCR with HTBI primers amplified the TCR CDR3 region. TCRdb independently ran MiXCR on the multiplex PCR reads; one entry per CDR3 protein. The sample lists some 270,000 distinct CDR3 sequences, approximately 25% occurring once. Material: blood. These TCRs come from a woman aged 40-49 years with Graves' ophthalmopathy.

This clonotype has ten or more counts. The chain joins TRBV20-1 to TRBJ2-5; weak D call: TRBD2 (5 bases). Trimming pared 1 base from V and 4 bases from J, leaving 13 bases between. Germline assignment: CDR1 DFQATT and CDR2 SNEGSKA (reference sequence). The CDR3 is 14 residues long. This CDR3 is CSARGAVTVETQYF. The CDR3 nucleotides are TGCAGTGCTAGAGGAGCGGTAACCGTAGAGACCCAGTACTTC.

The chain carries TRBV7-3 and TRBJ2-2; perhaps TRBD1 as D (6 bases). V was cut by 2 bases and J by 3 bases, with 10 bases left in between. CDR1 and CDR2 (germline): SGHTA, FQGTGA. This CDR3 has 15 amino acids. CDR3 DNA sequence: TGTGCCAGCAGCTTAGCAGCAGGGGACACCGGGGAGCTGTTTTTT. Amino acids: CASSLAAGDTGELFF.

In this sample, this clonotype turned up once. The chain has TRBV6-1 and TRBJ2-2; either TRBD1 or TRBD2 may supply D (5 bases each). Trimming shortened V by 6 bases and J by 8 bases, and 25 bases separated the two germline ends. Germline CDR1 reads MNHNS; CDR2 reads SASEGT. CDR3 size: 17 residues. CDR3 in DNA: TGTGCCAGCAGCCCGTCAGTAGGGGACCCCAGGATTGGGGAGCTGTTTTTT. Its protein product is CASSPSVGDPRIGELFF.

This clonotype was found many times. The V and J genes are TRBV7-8 and TRBJ1-5; no clear D gene. V was cut by 5 bases and J by 0 bases, with 11 bases left in between. The CDR3 is made up of 15 amino acids. Germline CDR1 SGHVS, CDR2 FQNEAQ. For the CDR3, the DNA is TGTGCCAGCAGCAGACTCGAACGTAGCAATCAGCCCCAGCATTTT. This translates into CASSRLERSNQPQHF.

Ten or more counts support this clonotype. The chain has TRBV5-1 and TRBJ2-2; D is possibly TRBD1 (5 bases). The V gene's germline CDR1 is SGHRS and CDR2 YFSETQ. This CDR3 is 14 amino acids long. V was shortened by 3 bases and J by 6 bases, with 12 bases between the two germline ends. The CDR3 sequence: CASSYPRVPGELFF. CDR3 nucleotide sequence: TGCGCCAGCAGCTACCCCAGGGTCCCCGGGGAGCTGTTTTTT.

This sequence joins TRBV12-3 or TRBV12-4 and TRBJ2-7; D gene uncertain. V was clipped by 1 base and J by 5 bases, with 12 bases between them. This CDR3 is built from 14 residues. The CDR3 loop is CASSLGGYADEQYF. The CDR3 DNA reads as TGTGCCAGCAGTTTAGGGGGATATGCTGACGAGCAGTACTTC.

This clonotype has a count of ten or more. The chain uses TRBV7-2 and TRBJ1-6; unclear D gene. The CDR3 runs to 12 residues. CDR1 and CDR2 (germline): SGHTA, FQGNSA. V was shortened by 6 bases and J by 9 bases, with 9 bases between the two germline ends. The CDR3 reads CASSDGGSPLHF. CDR3 DNA sequence: TGTGCCAGCAGTGACGGAGGTTCACCCCTCCACTTT.

This clonotype was recorded many times. The CDR3, as DNA: TGTGCCAGCAGCCCCCAATGGGGGCTAGCGGGAGGGGAGCAGTACTTC. It translates to CASSPQWGLAGGEQYF. The V gene is TRBV9, the J gene TRBJ2-7; the match to TRBD2 covers 12 bases. The junction had 12 bases not matched to a gene; V was cut back by 4 bases and J by 7 bases. CDR3 size: 16 residues. CDR1 and CDR2 from the germline V gene are SGDLS and YYNGEE.

The rearrangement uses TRBV4-1 and TRBJ1-1, with a tentative D call TRBD1 (5 bases). The CDR3 totals 14 residues. Germline assignment: CDR1 MGHRA and CDR2 YSYEKL. Deletions cut 4 bases from V and 6 bases from J, with 15 bases between. The CDR3 here is CASSPQVGEAEAFF. CDR3 DNA sequence: TGCGCCAGCAGCCCACAGGTGGGGGAGGCTGAAGCTTTCTTT.

V and J are TRBV7-8 and TRBJ2-2, with TRBD2 as a possible D gene (6 bases). The V gene's germline CDR1 is SGHVS and CDR2 FQNEAQ. Between the trimmed V and J ends, which lost 10 bases and 5 bases, there was a span of 20 bases. This CDR3 comprises 15 residues. CDR3 in DNA: TGTGCCACCCCCCGGGGCGCGGGGAATACCGGGGAGCTGTTTTTT. Translated: CATPRGAGNTGELFF.

This clonotype was detected many times. This chain uses TRBV6-9 with TRBJ2-7, with 9 bases matching TRBD2. Germline-derived CDR1 and CDR2 are MNHGY and SVAAGI. Unmatched junction bases numbered 8, after V lost 5 bases and J lost 0 bases. CDR3 length equals 16 residues. CDR3 region: CASSILLAGNSYEQYF. In nucleotides, the CDR3 is TGTGCCAGCAGTATCCTACTAGCGGGTAACTCCTACGAGCAGTACTTC.

At least ten counts were recorded for this clonotype. CDR3 amino acids: CSVEEGNIQYF. CDR3 in DNA: TGCAGCGTTGAGGAGGGAAACATTCAGTACTTC. The chain carries TRBV29-1 and TRBJ2-4, with D perhaps TRBD2 (6 bases). Germline V lookup: CDR1 SQVTM, CDR2 ANQGSEA. This CDR3 has 11 amino acids. The V end was cut by 3 bases, the J end by 6 bases, with 6 bases between.

This clonotype has at least ten counts. The rearrangement joins TRBV12-3 or TRBV12-4 to TRBJ1-5, with TRBD1 as a possible D gene (6 bases). The CDR3 totals 14 residues. Deletions cut 6 bases from V and 6 bases from J, with 15 bases between. This CDR3 is CASSPGGRGQPQHF. The CDR3 region has the DNA TGTGCCAGCAGCCCCGGGGGGCGGGGTCAGCCCCAGCATTTT.

This clonotype was detected ten times or more. The chain is built from TRBV28 and TRBJ1-2; a weak D match, TRBD1 (6 bases). Deletions cut 4 bases from V and 4 bases from J, with 13 bases between. The CDR3 runs to 14 residues. The germline V gene has CDR1 MDHEN and CDR2 SYDVKM. CDR3 sequence: CASSSTGTFYGYTF. For the CDR3, the DNA is TGTGCCAGCAGTTCGACAGGAACCTTCTATGGCTACACCTTC.

This clonotype was found a few times. The chain carries TRBV25-1 and TRBJ1-2, with 12 positions matching TRBD1. V was clipped by 1 base and J by 4 bases; unmatched bases: 4. Looked up from germline, CDR1 is MGHDK and CDR2 is SYGVNS. This CDR3 is 16 amino acids long. For the CDR3, the DNA is TGTGCCAGCAGTGAATCTGGGGACAGGGGGCTCTATGGCTACACCTTC. Translating it yields CASSESGDRGLYGYTF.

The chain combines TRBV15 with TRBJ2-5, with 14 bases that match TRBD2. The J segment lost 1 base and the V segment lost 0 bases, leaving 7 bases of the junction unmatched. CDR1 and CDR2 from the germline V gene are LNHNV and YYDKDF (reference sequence). CDR3 size: 19 residues. CDR3: CATSRDGTSGRGGQETQYF. The CDR3, as DNA: TGTGCCACCAGCAGAGACGGGACTAGCGGGAGAGGGGGCCAAGAGACCCAGTACTTC.

This clonotype was detected ten times or more. The chain recombines TRBV6-2 or TRBV6-3 with TRBJ2-7, with 8 bases aligning to TRBD1. The length of the CDR3 is 13 residues. The V gene's germline CDR1 is MNHEY and CDR2 SVGEGT. With 10 bases clipped from V and 3 bases from J, the junction kept 8 bases outside the gene matches. CDR3 nucleotides: TGTGCCATCGACAGGGGCAGTAACTACGAGCAGTACTTC. Translation gives CAIDRGSNYEQYF.

The table lists this clonotype with many counts. The chain carries TRBV27 and TRBJ2-7; 11 bases align to TRBD1. CDR1 is MNHEY and CDR2 is SMNVEV in the germline V gene (reference sequence). Germline trimming cut 6 bases from V and 5 bases from J; bases unmatched to any gene: 9. This CDR3 is built from 15 residues. For the CDR3, the DNA is TGTGCCAGCAGCCCGAGGACAGGGGGCGGGAACGAGCAGTACTTC. Its protein product is CASSPRTGGGNEQYF.

This chain uses TRBV6-1 with TRBJ2-7; maybe TRBD2 (5 bases). CDR3 length: 13 residues. Trimming stripped 5 bases from V and 1 base from J, with 9 bases between. Germline V CDR1 and CDR2: MNHNS, SASEGT. The CDR3 coding sequence is TGTGCCAGCAGTCGGGGTGTGTCCTACGAGCAGTACTTC. This sequence encodes CASSRGVSYEQYF.

This clonotype has ten or more counts. The chain employs TRBV28 and TRBJ2-7; 11 nucleotides line up with TRBD2. The CDR3 runs to 17 residues. V was clipped by 4 bases and J by 3 bases; unmatched bases: 11. Germline loops: CDR1 MDHEN, CDR2 SYDVKM. CDR3 region: CASSYLGTSGRFYEQYF. The CDR3 DNA is TGTGCCAGCAGTTATCTAGGGACTAGCGGAAGATTCTACGAGCAGTACTTC.

This clonotype was detected ten times or more. This chain connects TRBV7-3 to TRBJ1-5, with D unresolved. The germline gives CDR1 SGHTA, CDR2 FQGTGA. V was shortened by 6 bases and J by 0 bases, with 15 bases between the two germline ends. The CDR3 extends over 16 amino acids. CDR3 loop: CASSHKEPYSNQPQHF. CDR3 DNA sequence: TGTGCCAGCAGTCACAAGGAGCCCTATAGCAATCAGCCCCAGCATTTT.

The sample holds many counts of this clonotype. The chain recombines TRBV19 with TRBJ2-2; TRBD1 matches 7 bases. The CDR3 covers 12 residues. The junction had 3 bases not matched to a gene; V was cut back by 8 bases and J by 6 bases. CDR1 and CDR2 (germline): LNHDA, SQIVND (reference sequence). The CDR3 here is CASWQGAGELFF. The CDR3 coding sequence is TGTGCCAGTTGGCAGGGGGCCGGGGAGCTGTTTTTT.

The table lists this clonotype with many counts. The V call is TRBV20-1, the J call TRBJ2-7; possibly TRBD2 for D (7 bases). The CDR3 contains 15 residues. The V and J ends lost 0 bases and 7 bases respectively, with 19 bases between them. Per germline, CDR1 DFQATT and CDR2 SNEGSKA (reference sequence). Here the CDR3 DNA reads TGCAGTGCTAGAGATGGGGGGGCCATCACGGGGGAGCAGTACTTC. It specifies CSARDGGAITGEQYF.

This clonotype has at least ten counts. The chain joins TRBV28 to TRBJ2-7; TRBD1 matches at 10 bases. This CDR3 has 17 residues. Germline trimming cut 7 bases from V and 4 bases from J; bases unmatched to any gene: 16. Germline V gives CDR1 MDHEN, CDR2 SYDVKM. Here the CDR3 DNA reads TGTGCCAGCACCACCTACGCGTTTAGGACAGGGGGTTACGAGCAGTACTTC. Protein sequence: CASTTYAFRTGGYEQYF.